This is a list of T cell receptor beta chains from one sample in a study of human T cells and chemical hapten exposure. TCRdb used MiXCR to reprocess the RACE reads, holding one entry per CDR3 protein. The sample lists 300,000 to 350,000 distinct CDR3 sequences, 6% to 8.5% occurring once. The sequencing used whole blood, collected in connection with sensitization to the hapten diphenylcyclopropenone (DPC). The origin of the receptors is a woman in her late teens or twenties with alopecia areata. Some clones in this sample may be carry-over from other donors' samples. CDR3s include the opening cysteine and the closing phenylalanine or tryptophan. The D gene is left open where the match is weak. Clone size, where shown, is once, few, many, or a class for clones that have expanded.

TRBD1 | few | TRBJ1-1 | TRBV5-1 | CASSKGQGLNTEAFF | TGCGCCAGCAGCAAAGGACAGGGATTGAACACTGAAGCTTTCTTT
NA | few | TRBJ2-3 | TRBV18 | CASSPPLFGAGTDTQYF | NA
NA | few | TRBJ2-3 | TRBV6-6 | CASAGTDTQYF | TGTGCCAGCGCGGGCACAGATACGCAGTATTTT
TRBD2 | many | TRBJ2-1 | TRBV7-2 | CASSLETSGGNEQFF | TGTGCCAGCAGCTTAGAAACTAGCGGGGGTAATGAGCAGTTCTTC
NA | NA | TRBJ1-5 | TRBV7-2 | CASTRAVNSNQPQHF | TGTGCCAGCACCCGGGCGGTGAATAGCAATCAGCCCCAGCATTTT
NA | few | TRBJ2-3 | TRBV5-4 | CASSQTGALRYTQYF | TGTGCCAGCAGCCAGACGGGGGCCCTACGTTATACGCAGTATTTT
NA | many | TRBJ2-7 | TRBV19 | CASSSGGSSYEQYF | NA
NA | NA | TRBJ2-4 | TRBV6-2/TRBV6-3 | CASSTGTDSPNIQYF | TGTGCCAGCAGTACCGGGACGGATTCTCCAAACATTCAGTACTTC
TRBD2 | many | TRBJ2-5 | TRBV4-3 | CASSQDSLAGSQETQYF | TGCGCCAGCAGCCAAGATTCGCTAGCGGGGTCCCAAGAGACCCAGTACTTC
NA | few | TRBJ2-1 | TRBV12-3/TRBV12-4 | CAIHNGGQSYNEQFF | TGTGCCATTCACAATGGGGGACAATCCTACAATGAGCAGTTCTTC
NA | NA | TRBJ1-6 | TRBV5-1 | CASSPGPPSSSYDSPLHF | TGCGCCAGCAGCCCGGGACCCCCTTCCAGCTCCTATGATTCACCCCTCCACTTT
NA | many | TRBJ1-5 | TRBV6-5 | CASSWGRGQPQHF | TGTGCCAGCAGTTGGGGAAGGGGACAGCCCCAGCATTTT
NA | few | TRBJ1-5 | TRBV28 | CASSLTYSNQPQHF | TGTGCCAGCAGTTTGACATATAGCAATCAGCCCCAGCATTTT
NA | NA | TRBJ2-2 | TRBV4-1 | CASSLQIGRELFF | TGCGCCAGCAGCCTCCAAATTGGACGGGAGCTGTTTTTT
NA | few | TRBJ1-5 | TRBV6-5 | CASSPIGGGNQPQHF | TGTGCCAGCAGTCCTATTGGGGGCGGCAATCAGCCCCAGCATTTT
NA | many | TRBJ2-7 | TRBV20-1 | CSACKRGLGYEQYF | TGCAGTGCTTGTAAAAGGGGGTTGGGTTACGAGCAGTACTTC
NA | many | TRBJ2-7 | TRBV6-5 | CASSRTGGEQYF | TGTGCCAGCAGCCGGACAGGAGGGGAGCAGTACTTC
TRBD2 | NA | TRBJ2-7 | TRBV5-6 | CASSRLSTSGGTYEQYF | TGTGCCAGCAGCCGATTATCAACTAGCGGGGGAACCTACGAGCAGTACTTC
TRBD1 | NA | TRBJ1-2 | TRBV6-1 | CASSETDRDYGYTF | TGTGCCAGCAGTGAAACGGACAGGGACTATGGCTACACCTTC
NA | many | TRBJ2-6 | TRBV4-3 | CASSQDQRATGANVLTF | TGCGCCAGCAGCCAAGATCAAAGGGCCACTGGGGCCAACGTCCTGACTTTC
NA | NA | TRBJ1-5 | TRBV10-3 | CAISEAGYSNQPQHF | TGTGCCATCAGTGAGGCAGGTTATAGCAATCAGCCCCAGCATTTT
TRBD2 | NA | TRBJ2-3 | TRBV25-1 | CASSEWEGTLSTDTQYF | TGTGCCAGCAGTGAATGGGAGGGGACGCTGAGCACAGATACGCAGTATTTT
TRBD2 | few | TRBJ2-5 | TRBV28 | CASSLRTSGQETQYF | TGTGCCAGCAGTTTAAGGACTAGCGGCCAAGAGACCCAGTACTTC
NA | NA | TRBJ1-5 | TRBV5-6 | CASSSTSYSNQPQHF | TGTGCCAGCAGCTCCACGTCTTATAGCAATCAGCCCCAGCATTTT
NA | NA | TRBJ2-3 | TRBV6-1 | CASSAPEGNADTQYF | TGTGCCAGCAGTGCCCCCGAAGGAAACGCAGATACGCAGTATTTT
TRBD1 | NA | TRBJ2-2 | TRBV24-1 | CATSEAGTGDTGELFF | TGTGCCACCAGTGAGGCCGGGACAGGTGACACCGGGGAGCTGTTTTTT
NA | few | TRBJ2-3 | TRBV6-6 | CASSYRLGGSGGDTQYF | TGTGCCAGCAGTTACCGCCTGGGGGGTTCTGGGGGAGATACGCAGTATTTT
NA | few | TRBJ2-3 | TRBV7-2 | CASSLVAPIGTDTQYF | TGTGCCAGCAGCTTAGTAGCCCCGATCGGTACAGATACGCAGTATTTT
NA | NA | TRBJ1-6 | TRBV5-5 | CASRWTDLNSPLHF | TGTGCCAGCAGATGGACGGATCTTAATTCACCCCTCCACTTT
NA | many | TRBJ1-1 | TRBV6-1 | CASGRGPLMNTEAFF | TGTGCCAGCGGAAGAGGACCGTTGATGAACACTGAAGCTTTCTTT
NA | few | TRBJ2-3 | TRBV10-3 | CAISLRDSSDTQYF | TGTGCCATCAGTTTAAGGGACTCTTCAGATACGCAGTATTTT
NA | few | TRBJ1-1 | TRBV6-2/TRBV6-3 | CASSYLPGHGTEAFF | TGTGCCAGCAGTTACCTACCCGGCCACGGAACCGAAGCTTTCTTT
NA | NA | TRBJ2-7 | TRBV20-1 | CSARRQESSYEQYF | TGCAGTGCTAGACGACAGGAGAGCTCCTACGAGCAGTACTTC
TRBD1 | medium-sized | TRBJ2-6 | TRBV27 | CASSPTGAGANVLTF | TGTGCCAGCAGTCCCACAGGGGCTGGGGCCAACGTCCTGACTTTC
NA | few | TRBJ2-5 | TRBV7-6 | CASSLAEKTQYF | TGTGCCAGCAGCTTAGCGGAAAAGACCCAGTACTTC
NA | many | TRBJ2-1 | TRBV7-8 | CASSLAYGAYNEQFF | TGTGCCAGCAGCTTAGCGTACGGTGCCTACAATGAGCAGTTCTTC
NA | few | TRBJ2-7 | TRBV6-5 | CASRNHWVSYEQYF | TGTGCCAGCAGAAATCACTGGGTTTCCTACGAGCAGTACTTC
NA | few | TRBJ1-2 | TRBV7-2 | CASSPTTGTGGIYGYTF | TGTGCCAGCAGTCCTACAACAGGGACCGGCGGTATCTATGGCTACACCTTC
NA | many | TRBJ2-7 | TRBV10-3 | CAISGQSYEQYF | TGTGCCATCAGTGGCCAGAGTTACGAGCAGTACTTC